One sample yielded the 16 T cell receptor beta chains listed below, sequenced in a study of blood T cell repertoires in COVID-19. Sequencing was performed with immunoSEQ multiplex PCR; in TCRdb, only in-frame clones are kept and a portion is missing. The sample comprises about 60,000 clones, approximately 88% of which are singletons, and 17% rests with the top ten. Input material: peripheral blood. All receptors come from a man in his sixties or seventies with active COVID-19.

The rearrangement links TRBV6-6 to TRBJ1-5; D gene ambiguous. The V end was cut by 4 bases, the J end by 7 bases, with 8 bases between. The CDR3 runs 12 residues. Germline CDR1 reads MNHNY; CDR2 reads SVGAGI (reference sequence). This CDR3 is CASSFSRQPQHF. The CDR3 region has the DNA TGTGCCAGCAGTTTTAGTCGGCAGCCCCAGCATTTT.

This chain joins TRBV11-1 and TRBJ2-1, with no clear D. The CDR3 spans 14 residues. Germline-derived CDR1 and CDR2 are SGHAT and FQDESV (reference sequence). V was pared by 0 bases and J by 4 bases, with 7 bases between. CDR3 coding DNA: TGTGCCAGCAGCTTAGCGAGAATGTACAATGAGCAGTTCTTC. Protein sequence: CASSLARMYNEQFF.

This CDR3 is CASRGEEKQYF. Here the CDR3 DNA reads TGTGCCAGCAGGGGGGAGGAGAAGCAGTACTTC. This chain links TRBV25-1 with TRBJ2-7; maybe TRBD2 (6 bases). There are 11 residues in the CDR3. The V end lost 6 bases, the J end lost 8 bases, and 11 bases lay between the germline ends. CDR1 is MGHDK and CDR2 is SYGVNS in the germline V gene.

The chain links TRBV20-1 to TRBJ1-5; no clear D. V was trimmed by 3 bases and J by 7 bases, leaving 10 bases between them. In germline, CDR1 is DFQATT, CDR2 SNEGSKA (reference sequence). The length of the CDR3 is 12 residues. CDR3 bases: TGCAGTGCTAGTTCCGACATGCAGCCCCAGCATTTT. It encodes CSASSDMQPQHF.

CDR3 DNA sequence: TGCGCCAGCAGTGCGACAGGGGGAAACACCATATATTTT. It translates to CASSATGGNTIYF. The chain joins TRBV5-1 to TRBJ1-3, with TRBD1 matching over 7 bases. The germline CDR1 and CDR2 sequences are SGHRS and YFSETQ. Trimming removed 5 bases from V and 4 bases from J; junction bases left unmatched: 3. This CDR3 is built from 13 residues.

J is TRBJ1-5 and V is TRBV19, with unresolved D. V was shortened by 1 base and J by 2 bases, with 12 bases between the two germline ends. Germline values: CDR1 LNHDA, CDR2 SQIVND (reference sequence). The CDR3 runs 16 residues. This chain's CDR3 is CASSIAFRSGNQPQHF. CDR3 in DNA: TGTGCCAGTAGTATAGCTTTCCGTAGCGGCAATCAGCCCCAGCATTTT.

The chain links TRBV2 to TRBJ2-7; D is unclear. Trimming removed 10 bases at V and 4 bases at J, with 17 bases between. This CDR3 has 13 residues. In germline, CDR1 is SNHLY, CDR2 FYNNEI. CDR3 sequence: CATSEERQYEQYF. The CDR3 DNA follows: TGTGCCACCAGCGAGGAGCGCCAATACGAGCAGTACTTC.

In DNA form, the CDR3 reads TGTGCCAGTAGTATAAGCCGCAGGGGCGGGGAGACCCAGTACTTC. Residues: CASSISRRGGETQYF. The chain is built from TRBV19 and TRBJ2-5, with D possibly TRBD1 on 6 matching bases. Germline V CDR1 and CDR2: LNHDA, SQIVND (reference sequence). The CDR3 length is 15 residues. V dropped 2 bases and J dropped 5 bases, with 15 bases sitting between them.

The V gene is TRBV6-2 or TRBV6-3, the J gene TRBJ2-1; 13 positions match TRBD2. The germline V gene encodes CDR1 MNHEY and CDR2 SVGEGT. There are 17 residues in the CDR3. V was clipped by 5 bases and J by 8 bases; unmatched bases: 12. The CDR3: CASSPPPGTSGKDEQFF. The CDR3 bases are TGTGCCAGCAGTCCCCCGCCCGGGACTAGCGGGAAGGATGAGCAGTTCTTC.

This CDR3 is CASSPFPASGITDTQYF. CDR3 in DNA: TGTGCCAGCTCCCCCTTCCCAGCTAGCGGGATAACTGATACGCAGTATTTT. This chain uses TRBV18 with TRBJ2-3, with TRBD2 matching over 9 bases. CDR1 and CDR2 (germline): KGHSH, LQKENI. Germline trimming cut 6 bases from V and 6 bases from J; bases unmatched to any gene: 16. CDR3 length equals 17 residues.

The CDR3: CASSLMGGNTEAFF. CDR3 DNA sequence: TGTGCCAGCAGTTTAATGGGGGGGAACACTGAAGCTTTCTTT. V usage is TRBV27 and J usage is TRBJ1-1, with D perhaps TRBD1 (5 bases). CDR3 length: 14 residues. Germline loops: CDR1 MNHEY, CDR2 SMNVEV (reference sequence). The V and J ends lost 2 bases and 1 base respectively, with 8 bases between them.

The CDR3 is CSASNQVSTDTQYF. In DNA form, the CDR3 reads TGCAGTGCTAGTAACCAGGTTAGCACAGATACGCAGTATTTT. The V gene is TRBV20-1, the J gene TRBJ2-3; D is unresolved. CDR1 DFQATT and CDR2 SNEGSKA come from the germline V gene (reference sequence). This CDR3 spans 14 amino acids. Between the trimmed V and J ends, which lost 3 bases and 0 bases, there was a span of 10 bases.

The J gene is TRBJ2-7, the V gene TRBV11-2, with 11 bases identical to TRBD2. V lost 5 bases, J lost 4 bases, and 7 bases stayed unmatched. The length of the CDR3 is 15 residues. Looked up from germline, CDR1 is SGHAT and CDR2 is FQNNGV. The CDR3 is CASSHEASGRYEQYF. The CDR3 DNA reads TGTGCCAGCAGCCACGAGGCTAGCGGGAGGTACGAGCAGTACTTC.

This chain joins TRBV2 and TRBJ2-1; maybe TRBD2 (5 bases). Germline CDR1 reads SNHLY; CDR2 reads FYNNEI. CDR3 length: 14 amino acids. V lost 2 bases and J 7 bases, leaving 12 bases between the germline ends. For the CDR3, the DNA is TGTGCCAGCAGTGAACGGGGTCTTGGGAATGAGCAGTTCTTC. It translates to CASSERGLGNEQFF.

This rearrangement joins TRBV4-1 to TRBJ2-1; 9 bases fit TRBD2. The CDR3 loop spans 14 amino acids. With V trimmed by 3 bases and J by 7 bases, 4 bases remained unmatched. Germline CDR1 and CDR2: MGHRA and YSYEKL. The CDR3 protein is CASSHAGGLNEQFF. CDR3 DNA sequence: TGCGCCAGCAGCCACGCGGGAGGGCTTAATGAGCAGTTCTTC.

The gene calls are TRBV6-2 or TRBV6-3 and TRBJ1-5; weak D call: TRBD1 (5 bases). The V end was cut by 0 bases, the J end by 2 bases, with 5 bases between. Germline CDR1 MNHEY, CDR2 SVGEGT. The CDR3 covers 14 residues. CDR3 sequence (DNA): TGTGCCAGCAGTTACTCAGGGGGCAATCAGCCCCAGCATTTT. Residues: CASSYSGGNQPQHF.